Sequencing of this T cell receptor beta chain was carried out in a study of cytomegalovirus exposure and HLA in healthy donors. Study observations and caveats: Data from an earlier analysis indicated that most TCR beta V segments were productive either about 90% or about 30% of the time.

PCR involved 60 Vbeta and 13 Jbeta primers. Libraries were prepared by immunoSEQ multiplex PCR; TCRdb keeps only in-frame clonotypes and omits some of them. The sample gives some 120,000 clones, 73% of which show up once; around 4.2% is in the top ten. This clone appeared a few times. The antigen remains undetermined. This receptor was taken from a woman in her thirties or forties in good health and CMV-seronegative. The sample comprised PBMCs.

The CDR3 nucleotides are TGCGCCAGCCAGAGGGCAGATGGAAACACCATATATTTT. It translates to CASQRADGNTIYF. The chain couples TRBV5-1 to TRBJ1-3; D uncertain. Germline V gene data show CDR1 as SGHRS and CDR2 as YFSETQ. V lost 7 bases to trimming and J lost 3 bases, with 11 bases between them. The CDR3 loop spans 13 amino acids.